One sample yielded the 24 T cell receptor beta chains listed below, sequenced in a study of tumor and adjacent non-tumor tissue in lung cancer. The template was RNA from unsorted bulk tissue. The normal lung tissue was taken more than 3 cm from the tumor edge. TCRbeta libraries were built with three rounds of nested PCR, modified from ARM-PCR. One entry per CDR3 protein results from TCRdb running MiXCR on the multiplex PCR reads. The table lists tens of thousands of distinct CDR3 sequences, 60% to 70% of them singletons. Sequenced input: distant non-tumor lung tissue. The receptors derive from a woman aged 35 to 49 with non-small cell lung cancer.

This clonotype was seen a handful of times. This rearrangement joins TRBV28 to TRBJ1-5; D remains ambiguous. CDR1 and CDR2 (germline): MDHEN, SYDVKM. V lost 8 bases and J 4 bases, leaving 18 bases between the germline ends. The CDR3 extends over 15 amino acids. The CDR3 protein is CASEESSPGNQPQHF. Here the CDR3 DNA reads TGTGCCAGCGAGGAGAGTTCGCCGGGAAATCAGCCCCAGCATTTT.

This clonotype was found many times. J is TRBJ1-2 and V is TRBV28, with 11 bases identical to TRBD1. Germline V gives CDR1 MDHEN, CDR2 SYDVKM. V gave up 6 bases and J gave up 4 bases; unmatched junction bases: 1. CDR3 length equals 13 residues. The CDR3: CASRGQGVYGYTF. The CDR3 bases are TGTGCCAGCAGGGGACAGGGGGTCTATGGCTACACCTTC.

This clonotype was detected once. This chain joins TRBV20-1 and TRBJ2-7; 11 bases are shared with TRBD2. The germline V gene encodes CDR1 DFQATT and CDR2 SNEGSKA (reference sequence). CDR3 length: 16 residues. The CDR3 is CNARPPIGLAGYEQYF. CDR3 in DNA: TGCAATGCCAGACCGCCTATTGGACTAGCGGGCTACGAGCAGTACTTC.

V gene TRBV29-1 combines with J gene TRBJ2-7; D not certain. This CDR3 has 12 residues. Germline assignment: CDR1 SQVTM and CDR2 ANQGSEA. With 7 bases removed from V and 6 bases from J, the gap between germline ends came to 16 bases. The CDR3 DNA reads TGCAGCGAGCCCTGGGCCAACGTCGAGCAGTACTTC. Translated, it gives CSEPWANVEQYF.

The chain links TRBV6-6 to TRBJ1-2; D is possibly TRBD1 (5 bases). V gave up 8 bases and J gave up 8 bases, with 24 bases separating them. CDR3 length: 15 amino acids. Germline values: CDR1 MNHNY, CDR2 SVGAGI (reference sequence). DNA of the CDR3: TGTGCCAGCTACCTCCGGGATAGGGACTTAGGGGGCTACACCTTC. It translates to CASYLRDRDLGGYTF.

Turning to this clonotype: With a much larger clone just one base away, this may be a read error. The conserved final phenylalanine or tryptophan is absent from the CDR3, which likely points to a read error. This chain uses TRBV11-2 with TRBJ2-1; 8 bases are shared with TRBD2. The CDR3 spans 15 residues. CDR1 is SGHAT, CDR2 FQNNGV, per germline. The CDR3 DNA reads TGTGCCAGGAGCTTAGTAACGGGAGGGCCGCGCGAGCAGTTCCTC. Translated, it gives CARSLVTGGPREQFL.

A note on this clonotype: A read error is possible here, since a much larger clone lies one base away. Lacking the conserved final phenylalanine or tryptophan, this CDR3 likely reflects a read error. This chain uses TRBV20-1 with TRBJ1-1; unclear D gene. Trimming pared 0 bases from V and 1 base from J, leaving 6 bases between. CDR3 size: 13 residues. Germline V gene sequence: CDR1 DFQATT, CDR2 SNEGSKA (reference sequence). CDR3 region: CSARESGNTEAFS. CDR3 bases: TGCAGTGCTAGAGAATCGGGGAACACTGAAGCTTTCTCT.

Note on this clonotype: Possible read error: a much larger clone is one base away. The genes are TRBV12-3 or TRBV12-4 and TRBJ2-7; 9 nucleotides line up with TRBD2. The V gene end was trimmed by 3 bases and the J gene end by 5 bases; junction bases not matched to a gene: 5. The CDR3 is 14 amino acids. CDR3 sequence: CASSFAGGSNEQYF. Written as DNA, the CDR3 is TGTGCCAGCAGTTTCGCGGGGGGGTCGAACGAGCAGTACTTC.

Only a few counts were recorded for this clonotype. This may arise from a read error, as a much more abundant clone is one base away. DNA for the CDR3: TGTGCCAGCGGCCGACAGGCTGGCAATGAGCAGTTCTTC. Its protein is CASGRQAGNEQFF. V and J are TRBV14 and TRBJ2-1; D possibly corresponds to TRBD1 (6 bases). The germline gives CDR1 SGHDN, CDR2 FVKESK. The V and J ends lost 8 bases and 6 bases respectively, with 14 bases between them. CDR3 size: 13 residues.

The chain is built from TRBV11-3 and TRBJ2-5, with 9 positions matching TRBD2. CDR3 length equals 16 residues. Germline CDR1 SGHNT, CDR2 YENEEA. V was clipped by 3 bases and J by 6 bases; unmatched bases: 11. DNA of the CDR3: TGTGCCAGCAGCTTGGGGGCTAGCGGGACAGAAAAGACCCAGTACTTC. Its protein product is CASSLGASGTEKTQYF. The full variable domain, in which reference TRBV11-3 and TRBJ2-5 provide the parts outside the CDR3, is EAGVVQSPRYKIIEKKQPVAFWCNPISGHNTLYWYLQNLGQGPELLIRYENEEAVDDSQLPKDRFSAERLKGVDSTLKIQPAELGDSAVYLCASSLGASGTEKTQYFGPGTRLLVL.

The rearrangement joins TRBV28 to TRBJ2-3, with 16 bases identical to TRBD2. The CDR3 loop spans 23 amino acids. Germline lookup yields CDR1 MDHEN and CDR2 SYDVKM. Trimming at V came to 3 bases and at J to 5 bases, leaving 23 bases not matched to a gene. The CDR3 sequence is CASSLAPGLAGGTYTLSIDTQYF. DNA of the CDR3: TGTGCCAGCAGTTTGGCTCCGGGACTAGCGGGAGGGACTTATACCCTTAGTATAGATACGCAGTATTTT.

Notes on this clonotype: An end of the junction differs from the germline gene, which may be a read error. The genes are TRBV12-3 or TRBV12-4 and TRBJ1-1; D call uncertain. This CDR3 has 13 residues. The CDR3 DNA reads as TGTGTCACCCGGTCGAATATAGCCACTGAAGCATTCTTT. Residues: CVTRSNIATEAFF.

This clonotype was picked up a small number of times. Likely a read error: the CDR3 ends without its conserved phenylalanine or tryptophan. The J gene is TRBJ1-2, the V gene TRBV11-3; 7 positions match TRBD1. The V gene's germline CDR1 is SGHNT and CDR2 YENEEA. CDR3 length equals 14 residues. V shed 5 bases, J shed 2 bases, and the junction held 5 bases outside the gene matches. This chain's CDR3 is CASSPGQTNYGYTS. Written as DNA, the CDR3 is TGTGCCAGCAGCCCGGGACAGACGAACTATGGCTACACCTCC.

This clonotype was observed many times. J is TRBJ1-3 and V is TRBV12-3 or TRBV12-4; possibly TRBD1 for D (6 bases). Trimming shortened V by 6 bases and J by 3 bases, and 12 bases separated the two germline ends. CDR3 size: 14 residues. CDR3 in DNA: TGTGCCAGCAGCCGGGCAGGGGATGGAAACACCATATATTTT. Its translation is CASSRAGDGNTIYF.

Only a few counts were recorded for this clonotype. Here the CDR3 DNA reads TGTGCCAGTAGTCCGCTGGAAGTGGGAACTAGCACAGATACGCAGTATTTT. This codes for CASSPLEVGTSTDTQYF. The gene calls are TRBV19 and TRBJ2-3, with D unclear. CDR3 length: 17 residues. In germline, CDR1 is LNHDA, CDR2 SQIVND (reference sequence). Trimming removed 5 bases from V and 0 bases from J, with 18 bases in between.

For this clonotype: This may arise from a read error, as a much more abundant clone is one base away. The chain's CDR3 is CTSSPGQTNYGYTF. The CDR3 DNA sequence: TGCACCAGCAGCCCCGGACAGACTAACTATGGCTACACCTTC. V and J are TRBV5-1 and TRBJ1-2, with D perhaps matching TRBD1 (6 bases). The CDR3 is 14 residues long. Germline lookup yields CDR1 SGHRS and CDR2 YFSETQ.

This clonotype was observed a single time. This sequence joins TRBV20-1 and TRBJ2-3; D call uncertain. The germline V gene encodes CDR1 DFQATT and CDR2 SNEGSKA (reference sequence). V lost 6 bases and J lost 2, with 9 bases in between. This CDR3 region has 12 residues. The CDR3 loop is CSAERYTDTQYF. The CDR3 nucleotides read TGCAGTGCCGAGAGGTACACAGATACGCAGTATTTT.

This clonotype was counted only a few times. The DNA of the CDR3 is TGTGCCAGCGGCTCCCGTACAGGATTCTACGAGCAGTACTTC. Residues: CASGSRTGFYEQYF. This rearrangement joins TRBV7-2 to TRBJ2-7; weak D call: TRBD1 (5 bases). V gave up 8 bases and J gave up 3 bases, with 17 bases separating them. Germline V gene data show CDR1 as SGHTA and CDR2 as FQGNSA. The CDR3 is 14 amino acids.

This clonotype is labeled medium-sized. The gene calls are TRBV11-2 and TRBJ2-5; possibly TRBD1 or TRBD2 for D (5 bases each). The V gene lost 9 bases and the J gene lost 2 bases, with 16 bases spanning the gap. This CDR3 has 14 residues. Per germline, CDR1 SGHAT and CDR2 FQNNGV. The CDR3 reads CASGTGVEQETQYF. In nucleotides, the CDR3 is TGTGCCAGTGGGACCGGGGTGGAGCAAGAGACCCAGTACTTC.

This clonotype appeared a few times. A much larger clone lies a single base off, so this may be a read error. V gene TRBV20-1 combines with J gene TRBJ1-2; possible D gene TRBD1, 6 bases. Germline CDR1 reads DFQATT; CDR2 reads SNEGSKA (reference sequence). The CDR3 runs to 12 residues. CDR3 protein: CSARSGGPGCTF. As DNA, the CDR3 is TGCAGTGCTAGGAGTGGGGGGCCAGGCTGCACCTTC.

This clonotype has ten or more counts. The CDR3 nucleotides are TGCGCCAGCAGCCAGGGACAGGGGAGGGTCACTGAAGCTTTCTTT. It codes for CASSQGQGRVTEAFF. The chain recombines TRBV4-1 with TRBJ1-1; 10 bases fit TRBD1. The germline V gene encodes CDR1 MGHRA and CDR2 YSYEKL. The CDR3 runs 15 residues. V was pared by 3 bases and J by 4 bases, with 5 bases of the junction left unmatched.

This clonotype is categorized as medium-sized. Likely a read error: the CDR3 ends without its conserved phenylalanine or tryptophan. The limits of the CDR3 on the DNA are not certain, so only TCRdb's listed CDR3 is given. The rearrangement uses TRBV11-2 and TRBJ1-2; the table names TRBD1, a call not compared with the DNA. Germline assignment: CDR1 SGHAT and CDR2 FQNNGV. Termini included, the CDR3 measures 9 amino acids. The CDR3 loop is CASRPDRPR.

A note on this clonotype: The junction shows a germline mismatch at one end, possibly a read error. J is TRBJ2-1 and V is TRBV11-2; perhaps TRBD2 as D (7 bases). This CDR3 has 20 residues. Per germline, CDR1 SGHAT and CDR2 FQNNGV. CDR3 sequence (DNA): TGTGCTAGCAGCTGTCGGGGGGCGGGCGGATTTGTGTCCTCCTACAATGAGCAGTTCTTC. Translated: CASSCRGAGGFVSSYNEQFF.

The chain carries TRBV4-2 and TRBJ2-3, with TRBD2 matching 7 bases. CDR3 length: 20 amino acids. Germline V CDR1 and CDR2: LGHNA, YNFKEQ. Trimming cost V 0 bases and J 8 bases; bases outside gene matches: 23. CDR3 sequence reads: CASSQDFRLTTSAHRGTQYF. CDR3 sequence (DNA): TGTGCCAGCAGCCAAGATTTTAGGCTAACCACTAGCGCGCATCGGGGTACGCAGTATTTT.